These 26 T cell receptor beta chains came from one sample sequenced in a study of identical twins. TCRdb reprocessed the 5' RACE reads via MiXCR and lists one record per CDR3 protein. The sample lists approximately 620,000 distinct CDR3 sequences, 8.6% occurring once. The same sample was also studied in work on yellow fever vaccine responses in identical twins.

Sequenced: PBMCs. Source of these receptors: a woman under 30 in good health.

The table lists this clonotype with many counts. The chain carries TRBV20-1 and TRBJ2-5; maybe TRBD2 (6 bases). CDR3 size: 11 residues. Germline lookup yields CDR1 DFQATT and CDR2 SNEGSKA (reference sequence). The CDR3 DNA reads as TGCAGCGTTCGGGGGCAAGAGACCCAGTACTTC. Residues: CSVRGQETQYF.

The CDR3 reads CASSATRDSGGGEQYF. CDR3 bases: TGCGCCAGCAGTGCGACGCGGGACAGCGGGGGAGGGGAGCAGTACTTC. This chain connects TRBV10-2 to TRBJ2-7, with a weak D call TRBD2 (8 bases). Deletions cut 4 bases from V and 7 bases from J, with 23 bases between. CDR1 and CDR2 from the germline V gene are WSHSY and SAAADI. This CDR3 has 16 residues.

This clonotype was recorded many times. The chain is built from TRBV3-1 and TRBJ1-1; D possibly corresponds to TRBD1 (5 bases). The CDR3 consists of 13 residues. The germline gives CDR1 LGHDT, CDR2 YNNKEL (reference sequence). The V end was cut by 5 bases, the J end by 1 base, with 8 bases between. The CDR3 loop is CASSDDRNTEAFF. The CDR3 DNA is TGTGCCAGCAGCGACGACAGGAACACTGAAGCTTTCTTT. The whole variable domain, remainder taken from reference TRBV3-1 and TRBJ1-1, is DTAVSQTPKYLVTQMGNDKSIKCEQNLGHDTMYWYKQDSKKFLKIMFSYNNKELIINETVPNRFSPKSPDKAHLNLHINSLELGDSAVYFCASSDDRNTEAFFGQGTRLTVV.

V and J are TRBV10-3 and TRBJ2-7; D possibly corresponds to TRBD1 (5 bases). This CDR3 spans 12 amino acids. V dropped 4 bases and J dropped 3 bases, with 7 bases sitting between them. Germline CDR1 is ENHRY and CDR2 is SYGVKD. The CDR3 spells CAISGQNYEQYF. CDR3 DNA sequence: TGTGCCATCAGTGGACAGAACTACGAGCAGTACTTC.

This clonotype occurred a few times. V and J are TRBV7-9 and TRBJ2-1; tentatively, D is TRBD1 (5 bases). CDR1 and CDR2 from the germline V gene are SEHNR and FQNEAQ (reference sequence). Trimming pared 6 bases from V and 4 bases from J, leaving 16 bases between. This CDR3 comprises 15 residues. The CDR3 reads CASSRLGAEYNEQFF. The DNA for the CDR3 is TGTGCCAGCAGTCGCCTTGGGGCTGAGTACAATGAGCAGTTCTTC.

Of note for this clonotype: A single base separates this from a much larger clone, so it may be a read error. The V call is TRBV12-3 or TRBV12-4, the J call TRBJ2-1, with 11 nucleotides matching TRBD1. The V gene end was trimmed by 7 bases and the J gene end by 16 bases; junction bases not matched to a gene: 12. The CDR3 has 13 residues. This CDR3 reads CASTSGGTGGDFF. CDR3 nucleotide sequence: TGTGCCAGCACTTCCGGAGGGACAGGGGGTGATTTCTTC.

This clonotype occurred a few times. The chain combines TRBV20-1 with TRBJ1-1, with D possibly matching TRBD1 (6 bases). CDR1 DFQATT and CDR2 SNEGSKA come from the germline V gene (reference sequence). The CDR3 consists of 13 residues. Trimming cost V 6 bases and J 5 bases, with 16 bases left between them. This CDR3 reads CSAHGGGRTEAFF. The CDR3 DNA sequence: TGCAGTGCCCACGGCGGGGGGCGGACTGAAGCTTTCTTT.

This clonotype was counted between two and nine times. V gene TRBV28 combines with J gene TRBJ2-7; D is perhaps TRBD1 (6 bases). CDR1 and CDR2 (germline): MDHEN, SYDVKM. This CDR3 is built from 14 residues. The V gene lost 7 bases and the J gene lost 9 bases, with 22 bases spanning the gap. The CDR3 spells CASNLQGGGARQYF. CDR3 DNA sequence: TGTGCCAGCAACCTCCAGGGTGGGGGCGCTAGGCAGTACTTC.

The chain employs TRBV6-5 and TRBJ2-1, with D tentatively TRBD1 (6 bases). The germline V gene has CDR1 MNHEY and CDR2 SVGAGI. V lost 2 bases, J lost 9 bases, and 11 bases lay in between. The CDR3 loop spans 13 amino acids. The CDR3 nucleotides are TGTGCCAGCAGTTACGGTGGGGACACTGAGCAGTTCTTC. Residues: CASSYGGDTEQFF.

A few counts support this clonotype. The chain employs TRBV29-1 and TRBJ2-5, with D unresolved. This CDR3 has 11 amino acids. V dropped 5 bases and J dropped 5 bases, with 9 bases sitting between them. Germline V gene lookup returns CDR1 SQVTM and CDR2 ANQGSEA. CDR3 coding DNA: TGCAGCGTTCGGCTCGGGGAGACCCAGTACTTC. Protein sequence: CSVRLGETQYF.

This clonotype was detected ten times or more. The chain links TRBV6-1 to TRBJ2-3, with D possibly TRBD2 on 6 matching bases. V was clipped by 6 bases and J by 1 base, with 14 bases between them. This CDR3 has 15 residues. CDR1 is MNHNS, CDR2 SASEGT, per germline. CDR3 loop: CASRGLAERTDTQYF. In DNA form, the CDR3 reads TGTGCCAGCAGAGGTTTAGCGGAGCGCACAGATACGCAGTATTTT.

The chain couples TRBV7-9 to TRBJ1-3; D is undetermined. V was cut by 6 bases and J by 0 bases, with 9 bases left in between. The CDR3 consists of 14 residues. The germline V gene encodes CDR1 SEHNR and CDR2 FQNEAQ (reference sequence). CDR3 sequence (DNA): TGTGCCAGCAGTCAAGACCCCTCTGGAAACACCATATATTTT. It encodes CASSQDPSGNTIYF.

In its sample, this clonotype was seen a few times. The chain links TRBV6-5 to TRBJ2-7; D is unclear. V was trimmed by 4 bases and J by 3 bases, leaving 13 bases between them. The CDR3 contains 14 residues. Germline V lookup: CDR1 MNHEY, CDR2 SVGAGI. CDR3 amino acids: CASSSLAANYEQYF. CDR3 DNA: TGTGCCAGCAGTTCGTTGGCAGCGAACTACGAGCAGTACTTC.

This clonotype was seen more than once but under ten times. V is TRBV15 and J is TRBJ2-1; unclear D gene. Between the trimmed V and J ends, which lost 1 base and 0 bases, there was a span of 7 bases. Per the germline V gene, CDR1 is LNHNV and CDR2 is YYDKDF (reference sequence). The CDR3 extends over 15 amino acids. CDR3 in amino acids: CATSRGGNSYNEQFF. The CDR3, as DNA: TGTGCCACCAGCAGAGGGGGAAACTCCTACAATGAGCAGTTCTTC.

This clonotype has a handful of counts. This chain joins TRBV9 and TRBJ2-1; D call uncertain. The V gene lost 1 base and the J gene lost 7 bases, with 15 bases spanning the gap. Germline V lookup: CDR1 SGDLS, CDR2 YYNGEE. The CDR3 extends over 15 amino acids. CDR3 bases: TGTGCCAGCAGCGTACTTTGGAGTCCGCTTAATGAGCAGTTCTTC. This encodes CASSVLWSPLNEQFF.

This clonotype was picked up many times. The chain combines TRBV12-3 or TRBV12-4 with TRBJ2-1; TRBD2 aligns across 9 bases. The CDR3 loop spans 15 amino acids. The ends lost 6 bases at V and 9 bases at J; junction bases unmatched: 12. The CDR3 loop reads CASRTAGGPKGEQFF. CDR3 DNA: TGTGCCAGCAGGACAGCGGGGGGCCCGAAGGGTGAGCAGTTCTTC.

This clonotype was seen only a few times. The CDR3 DNA reads TGTGCCAGCAGCTTAAGCGGTAATCTAGCGGGAGGGCCAGATACGCAGTATTTT. Its protein product is CASSLSGNLAGGPDTQYF. The rearrangement joins TRBV7-2 to TRBJ2-3; TRBD2 matches at 12 bases. Trimming at V came to 2 bases and at J to 4 bases, leaving 10 bases not matched to a gene. CDR3 size: 18 residues. Germline CDR1 is SGHTA and CDR2 is FQGNSA.

This chain uses TRBV7-2 with TRBJ2-1; 7 bases match TRBD1. The CDR3 sequence is 16 residues long. CDR1 is SGHTA and CDR2 is FQGNSA in the germline V gene. After removal of 5 bases from V and 6 bases from J, the junction contained 13 bases not matched to a gene. As DNA, the CDR3 is TGTGCCAGCAGCCTCCTCCCAGGGGGAAAGGGCAATGAGCAGTTCTTC. Translation: CASSLLPGGKGNEQFF.

This clonotype was detected only a few times. The J gene is TRBJ1-2, the V gene TRBV7-8; D is perhaps TRBD1 (5 bases). Germline V CDR1 and CDR2: SGHVS, FQNEAQ. CDR3 size: 14 residues. V lost 4 bases and J 4 bases, leaving 13 bases between the germline ends. CDR3 in DNA: TGTGCCAGCAGCTCGGTGGGGGAGGTCTATGGCTACACCTTC. This translates into CASSSVGEVYGYTF.

This clonotype was counted ten times or more. This chain joins TRBV7-9 and TRBJ2-6; TRBD2 is a possible D gene (5 bases). The CDR3 is 15 residues long. Deletions cut 6 bases from V and 0 bases from J, with 9 bases between. The V gene's germline CDR1 is SEHNR and CDR2 FQNEAQ (reference sequence). The CDR3 reads CASREAVSGANVLTF. CDR3 DNA sequence: TGTGCCAGCAGGGAGGCCGTCTCTGGGGCCAACGTCCTGACTTTC. The whole variable domain, filled in from reference TRBV7-9 and TRBJ2-6, reads DTGVSQNPRHKITKRGQNVTFRCDPISEHNRLYWYRQTLGQGPEFLTYFQNEAQLEKSRLLSDRFSAERPKGSFSTLEIQRTEQGDSAMYLCASREAVSGANVLTFGAGSRLTVL.

The V and J genes are TRBV11-2 and TRBJ2-4; no clear D gene. V was trimmed by 5 bases and J by 8 bases, leaving 16 bases between them. Per the germline V gene, CDR1 is SGHAT and CDR2 is FQNNGV. The CDR3 consists of 14 residues. In nucleotides, the CDR3 is TGTGCCAGCAGCCCGTCTATCATGTTAGACATTCAGTACTTC. Its protein product is CASSPSIMLDIQYF. Variable domain in full (rest from reference TRBV11-2 and TRBJ2-4): EAGVAQSPRYKIIEKRQSVAFWCNPISGHATLYWYQQILGQGPKLLIQFQNNGVVDDSQLPKDRFSAERLKGVDSTLKIQPAKLEDSAVYLCASSPSIMLDIQYFGAGTRLSVL.

This clonotype was counted many times. V is TRBV7-9 and J is TRBJ2-5; 10 nucleotides agree with TRBD1. V lost 3 bases to trimming and J lost 3 bases; unmatched junction nucleotides: 4. Germline loops: CDR1 SEHNR, CDR2 FQNEAQ (reference sequence). This CDR3 has 15 amino acids. CDR3 DNA sequence: TGTGCCAGCAGCTTGGCCGGGACAGGGGAAGAGACCCAGTACTTC. Its protein is CASSLAGTGEETQYF. Variable domain in full (rest from reference TRBV7-9 and TRBJ2-5): DTGVSQNPRHKITKRGQNVTFRCDPISEHNRLYWYRQTLGQGPEFLTYFQNEAQLEKSRLLSDRFSAERPKGSFSTLEIQRTEQGDSAMYLCASSLAGTGEETQYFGPGTRLLVL.

This clonotype was seen only a few times. The V and J genes are TRBV5-6 and TRBJ2-5, with D perhaps matching TRBD2 (7 bases). Trimming cost V 5 bases and J 4 bases, with 15 bases left between them. The germline CDR1 and CDR2 sequences are SGHDT and YYEEEE. There are 14 residues in the CDR3. CDR3 amino acids: CASRERGGVETQYF. CDR3 nucleotides: TGTGCCAGCAGGGAGAGGGGGGGCGTAGAGACCCAGTACTTC.

This clonotype was found a few times. The CDR3 loop reads CASSASSGGADTQYF. DNA of the CDR3: TGTGCCAGCAGTGCTTCGAGCGGGGGGGCAGATACGCAGTATTTT. The gene calls are TRBV2 and TRBJ2-3, with 10 bases identical to TRBD2. The CDR3 covers 15 residues. Looked up from germline, CDR1 is SNHLY and CDR2 is FYNNEI. The trim removed 4 bases at V and 4 bases at J, leaving 5 bases unmatched.

In this sample, this clonotype turned up many times. The chain couples TRBV6-4 to TRBJ2-1; no clear D gene. This CDR3 is built from 13 residues. Germline CDR1 is MRHNA and CDR2 is SNTAGT. V lost 5 bases, J lost 8 bases, and 13 bases lay in between. Written as DNA, the CDR3 is TGTGCCAGCAGTAGTGCGGCTAGACATGAGCAGTTCTTC. Translation: CASSSAARHEQFF.

At least ten counts were recorded for this clonotype. This sequence joins TRBV20-1 and TRBJ2-3; 10 nucleotides align to TRBD2. The germline V gene has CDR1 DFQATT and CDR2 SNEGSKA (reference sequence). The junction had 6 bases not matched to a gene; V was cut back by 5 bases and J by 1 base. The CDR3 is made up of 15 amino acids. The CDR3 DNA reads TGCAGTGCTGGCTTTCTAGCGGGAGGCACAGATACGCAGTATTTT. Encoded protein: CSAGFLAGGTDTQYF.